The present T cell receptor beta chain was sequenced within a study of tumor-infiltrating lymphocytes in primary liver carcinoma. Using a constant-region primer together with ProtoScript II reverse transcriptase, TCR beta cDNA was made from 500 ng of total RNA. TCR beta libraries came from three nested multiplex PCR rounds using slightly modified ARM-PCR. Amplification in the first two PCR rounds was performed using TRBV1-TRBV30 forward primers and a C-beta reverse primer for around 9 cycles each. TCRdb reanalysed the multiplex PCR reads using MiXCR and keeps one entry per CDR3 protein. The table includes about 30,000 distinct CDR3 sequences, less than 75% detected once. Investigators took RNA and DNA out together from approximately 22-30 mg of unsorted bulk tissue. The CDR3 consists of 14 residues. Germline lookup yields CDR1 KGHDR and CDR2 SFDVKD.

The material sequenced was liver tumor tissue from sampling region 3. Specified subset: tumor region T3, left-lateral pole. This sequence joins TRBV24-1 and TRBJ2-7; perhaps D is TRBD1 or TRBD2 (5 bases each). The origin of this receptor is a woman aged 25 to 39 with primary liver carcinoma and hepatitis B virus infection. In nucleotides, the CDR3 is TGTGTCACTTCTCGGGGCGGCCTTTTGGACGAGCAGTACTTC. It is translated as CVTSRGGLLDEQYF.